Listed below are T cell receptor beta chains from one sample, sequenced in a study of blood T cell repertoires in COVID-19. The assay was immunoSEQ multiplex PCR, and TCRdb's table has in-frame clones only and misses some. The data show about 380,000 clones, with more than 75% seen just once and more than 0.95% held by the top ten. The material sequenced was PBMCs or T cells enriched from blood (not recorded which). The receptors stem from a woman aged 18-35 years who had recovered from COVID-19. The conserved cysteine and the conserved F or W are not part of the CDR3 here. Each record gives: V gene, D gene, clone size, J gene, CDR3 length, CDR3 protein. The D gene is left open where the match is weak. Size is stated for part of the rows, as once, few or many counts, or as a class when the clone is expanded.

>TRBV19|NA|few|TRBJ2-7|13
ASKKGDTRTYEQY
>TRBV5-1|TRBD1|few|TRBJ1-5|12
ASSRTGRNQPQH
>TRBV27|TRBD1|NA|TRBJ1-5|15
ASSPRILGTGNQPQH
>TRBV9|NA|NA|TRBJ1-2|13
ASSVEETDTYGYT
>TRBV5-1|NA|NA|TRBJ1-1|12
ASSLRVSGTEAF
>TRBV18|TRBD1|NA|TRBJ1-5|13
ASSLGTGGNQPQH
>TRBV10-3|NA|NA|TRBJ2-3|10
AISESRDTQY
>TRBV6-2/TRBV6-3|NA|NA|TRBJ1-1|12
ASSYRSVNTEAF
>TRBV4-3|NA|once|TRBJ2-5|13
ASSQDALREETQY
>TRBV28|TRBD1|NA|TRBJ2-5|13
ASTIQTGALTTQY
>TRBV19|NA|NA|TRBJ2-2|14
ASSRNGIPNTGELF
>TRBV2|NA|NA|TRBJ2-1|12
ASSDRAVWNEQF
>TRBV4-3|TRBD1|NA|TRBJ2-1|16
ASSSWNPTGQGRDEQF
>TRBV9|TRBD2|once|TRBJ2-1|13
ASSVAGGGYNEQF
>TRBV29-1|NA|once|TRBJ2-5|10
SGIRGVETQY